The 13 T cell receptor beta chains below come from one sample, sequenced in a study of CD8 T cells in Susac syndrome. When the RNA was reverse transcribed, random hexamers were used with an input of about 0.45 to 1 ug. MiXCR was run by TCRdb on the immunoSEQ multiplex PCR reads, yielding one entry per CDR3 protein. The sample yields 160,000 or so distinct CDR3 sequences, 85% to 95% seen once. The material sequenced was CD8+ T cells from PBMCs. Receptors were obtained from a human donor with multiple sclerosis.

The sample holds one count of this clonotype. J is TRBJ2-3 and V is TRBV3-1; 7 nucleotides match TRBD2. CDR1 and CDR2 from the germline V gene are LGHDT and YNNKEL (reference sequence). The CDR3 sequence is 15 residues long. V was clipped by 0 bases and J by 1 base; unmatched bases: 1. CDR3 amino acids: CASSQDLAGTDTQYF. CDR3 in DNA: TGTGCCAGCAGCCAAGATCTAGCGGGCACAGATACGCAGTATTTT.

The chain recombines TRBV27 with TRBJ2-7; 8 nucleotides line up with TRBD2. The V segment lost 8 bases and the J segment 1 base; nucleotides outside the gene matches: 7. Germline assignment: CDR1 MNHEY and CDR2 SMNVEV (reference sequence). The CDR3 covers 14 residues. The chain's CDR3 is CASSAGGGSYEQYF. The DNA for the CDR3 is TGTGCCAGCTCGGCCGGGGGGGGTTCCTACGAGCAGTACTTC.

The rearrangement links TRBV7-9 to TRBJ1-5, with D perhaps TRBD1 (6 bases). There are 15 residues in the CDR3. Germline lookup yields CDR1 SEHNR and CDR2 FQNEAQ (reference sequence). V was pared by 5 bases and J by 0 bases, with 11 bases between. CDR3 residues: CASSQGTASNQPQHF. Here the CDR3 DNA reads TGTGCCAGCAGCCAGGGGACTGCTAGCAATCAGCCCCAGCATTTT.

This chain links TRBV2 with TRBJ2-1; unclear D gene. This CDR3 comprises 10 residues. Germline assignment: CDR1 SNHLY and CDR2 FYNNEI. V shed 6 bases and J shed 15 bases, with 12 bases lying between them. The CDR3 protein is CASRSPRWFF. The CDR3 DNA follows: TGTGCCAGCAGGAGCCCCCGTTGGTTCTTC.

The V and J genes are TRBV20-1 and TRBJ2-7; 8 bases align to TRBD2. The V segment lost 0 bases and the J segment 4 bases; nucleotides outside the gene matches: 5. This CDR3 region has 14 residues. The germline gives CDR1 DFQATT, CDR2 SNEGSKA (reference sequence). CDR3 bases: TGCAGTGCTAGAGATAGACTAGCGCCTTACGAGCAGTACTTC. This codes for CSARDRLAPYEQYF.

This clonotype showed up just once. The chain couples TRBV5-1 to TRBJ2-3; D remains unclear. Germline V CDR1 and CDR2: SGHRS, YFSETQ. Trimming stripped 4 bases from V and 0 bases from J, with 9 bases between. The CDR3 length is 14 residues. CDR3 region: CASSKTPSTDTQYF. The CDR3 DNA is TGCGCCAGCAGCAAGACTCCTAGCACAGATACGCAGTATTTT.

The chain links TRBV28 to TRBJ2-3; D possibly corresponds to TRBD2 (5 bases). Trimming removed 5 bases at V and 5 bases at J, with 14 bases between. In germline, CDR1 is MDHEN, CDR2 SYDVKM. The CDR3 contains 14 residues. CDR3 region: CASSLETAGDTQYF. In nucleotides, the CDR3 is TGTGCCAGCAGTCTGGAGACCGCGGGAGATACGCAGTATTTT.

CDR3 in amino acids: CASSYTGLAGANEQFF. CDR3 sequence (DNA): TGTGCCAGCAGTTATACCGGACTAGCGGGAGCTAATGAGCAGTTCTTC. This chain links TRBV6-5 with TRBJ2-1; 13 bases map to TRBD2. This CDR3 region has 16 residues. V gave up 3 bases and J gave up 7 bases; unmatched junction bases: 6. CDR1 and CDR2 (germline): MNHEY, SVGAGI.

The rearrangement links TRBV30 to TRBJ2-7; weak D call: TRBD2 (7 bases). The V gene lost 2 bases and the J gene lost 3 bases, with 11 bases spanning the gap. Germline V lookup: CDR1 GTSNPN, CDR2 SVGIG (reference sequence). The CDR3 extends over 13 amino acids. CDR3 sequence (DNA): TGTGCCTGGAGTTTAGGGGGGGGCTACGAGCAGTACTTC. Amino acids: CAWSLGGGYEQYF.

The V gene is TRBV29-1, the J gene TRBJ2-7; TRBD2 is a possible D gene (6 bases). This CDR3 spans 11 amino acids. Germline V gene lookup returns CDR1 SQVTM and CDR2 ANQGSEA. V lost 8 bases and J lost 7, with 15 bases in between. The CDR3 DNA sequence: TGCAGCCTCAAAACCGGGGGTGAGCAGTACTTC. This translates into CSLKTGGEQYF.

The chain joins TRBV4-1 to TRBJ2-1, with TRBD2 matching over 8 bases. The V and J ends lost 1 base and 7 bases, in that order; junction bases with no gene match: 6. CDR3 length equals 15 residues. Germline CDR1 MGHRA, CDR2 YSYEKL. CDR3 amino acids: CASSQVASGSNEQFF. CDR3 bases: TGCGCCAGCAGCCAAGTGGCCAGCGGGAGTAATGAGCAGTTCTTC.

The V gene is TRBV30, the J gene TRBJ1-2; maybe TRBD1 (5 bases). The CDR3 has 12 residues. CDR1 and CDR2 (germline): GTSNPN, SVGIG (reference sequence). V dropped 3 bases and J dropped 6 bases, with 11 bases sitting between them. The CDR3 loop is CAWRWGEHGYTF. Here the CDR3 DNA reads TGTGCCTGGAGATGGGGGGAACATGGCTACACCTTC.

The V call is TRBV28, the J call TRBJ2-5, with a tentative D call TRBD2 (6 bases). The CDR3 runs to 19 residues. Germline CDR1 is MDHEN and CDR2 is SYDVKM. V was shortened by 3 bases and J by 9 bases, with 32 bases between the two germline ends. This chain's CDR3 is CASSLGTTPPGDPTGAQYF. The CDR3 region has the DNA TGTGCCAGCAGTTTGGGGACGACGCCTCCCGGGGACCCGACGGGGGCCCAGTACTTC.